The 32 T cell receptor beta chains presented below share a single source sample, sequenced in a study of CD8 T cells in Susac syndrome. An amount of RNA that ranged from roughly 0.5 to 1 ug was reverse transcribed with random hexamers. Each CDR3 protein is one row after TCRdb ran MiXCR on the immunoSEQ multiplex PCR reads. Of 180,000 or so distinct CDR3 sequences listed, roughly 96% are singletons. Sequenced sample: CD4+ T cells from PBMCs. The receptors stem from a human donor with multiple sclerosis.

The V call is TRBV29-1, the J call TRBJ2-3; a possible D gene is TRBD2 (6 bases). Germline loops: CDR1 SQVTM, CDR2 ANQGSEA. The CDR3 runs to 18 residues. With 4 bases removed from V and 0 bases from J, the gap between germline ends came to 23 bases. The CDR3 DNA reads TGCAGCGTTGCCAGACTAGTACGACTACCTATTAGCACAGATACGCAGTATTTT. It codes for CSVARLVRLPISTDTQYF.

J is TRBJ2-1 and V is TRBV7-9, with D hard to call. Trimming pared 5 bases from V and 13 bases from J, leaving 18 bases between. In germline, CDR1 is SEHNR, CDR2 FQNEAQ (reference sequence). This CDR3 spans 13 amino acids. The CDR3 reads CASSPRTAADQFF. CDR3 in DNA: TGTGCCAGCAGCCCACGGACCGCCGCAGACCAGTTCTTC.

The chain has TRBV10-3 and TRBJ1-5, with 7 bases fitting TRBD1. Germline V CDR1 and CDR2: ENHRY, SYGVKD. With 0 bases clipped from V and 7 bases from J, the junction kept 6 bases outside the gene matches. The CDR3 has 15 residues. CDR3: CAISESRGKRQPQHF. In DNA form, the CDR3 reads TGTGCCATCAGTGAGTCCAGGGGGAAGAGGCAGCCCCAGCATTTT.

The rearrangement joins TRBV29-1 to TRBJ2-7, with 7 bases fitting TRBD1. This CDR3 is built from 12 residues. The trim removed 5 bases at V and 0 bases at J, leaving 1 base unmatched. The germline V gene encodes CDR1 SQVTM and CDR2 ANQGSEA. CDR3 coding DNA: TGCAGCGTTAGGGACAGCTCCTACGAGCAGTACTTC. The encoded protein is CSVRDSSYEQYF.

This rearrangement joins TRBV6-2 or TRBV6-3 to TRBJ1-1; no reliable D call. CDR3 size: 17 residues. Germline CDR1 is MNHEY and CDR2 is SVGEGT. V was clipped by 4 bases and J by 3 bases, with 21 bases between them. CDR3 region: CASSSSAGGLGYTEAFF. CDR3 DNA: TGTGCCAGCAGTTCCTCCGCCGGTGGGCTGGGCTACACTGAAGCTTTCTTT.

The V gene is TRBV25-1, the J gene TRBJ2-3; 11 nucleotides agree with TRBD2. The germline V gene encodes CDR1 MGHDK and CDR2 SYGVNS. This CDR3 contains 17 residues. Germline trimming cut 4 bases from V and 4 bases from J; bases unmatched to any gene: 10. DNA for the CDR3: TGTGCCAGCAGTGCCCCGGCACTAGCGGGGGTCTCAGATACGCAGTATTTT. It yields the protein CASSAPALAGVSDTQYF.

The rearrangement uses TRBV20-1 and TRBJ2-7; D not certain. The V end lost 5 bases, the J end lost 0 bases, and 17 bases lay between the germline ends. The CDR3 runs 15 residues. Germline CDR1 and CDR2: DFQATT and SNEGSKA (reference sequence). CDR3 in amino acids: CSAGMRLLTSYEQYF. As DNA, the CDR3 is TGCAGTGCTGGGATGAGACTGTTGACCTCCTACGAGCAGTACTTC.

V usage is TRBV9 and J usage is TRBJ2-3; 7 nucleotides line up with TRBD2. This CDR3 contains 15 residues. Per the germline V gene, CDR1 is SGDLS and CDR2 is YYNGEE. V shed 2 bases, J shed 2 bases, and the junction held 5 bases outside the gene matches. The CDR3 sequence: CASSVSGGLTDTQYF. As DNA, the CDR3 is TGTGCCAGCAGCGTCTCGGGGGGTCTCACAGATACGCAGTATTTT.

This clonotype was found a few times. The V gene is TRBV20-1, the J gene TRBJ2-5, with D hard to call. Trimming took 1 base from V and 4 from J, leaving 4 bases between them. From germline, CDR1 is DFQATT and CDR2 SNEGSKA (reference sequence). The CDR3 runs 11 residues. The CDR3 DNA follows: TGCAGTGCTAGAGTTCCAGAGACCCAGTACTTC. The encoded protein is CSARVPETQYF.

The V gene is TRBV9, the J gene TRBJ1-5; D remains ambiguous. CDR1 and CDR2 from the germline V gene are SGDLS and YYNGEE. The CDR3 covers 13 residues. Trimming shortened V by 1 base and J by 0 bases, and 2 bases separated the two germline ends. DNA of the CDR3: TGTGCCAGCAGCGTAAGTAGCAATCAGCCCCAGCATTTT. Translating gives CASSVSSNQPQHF.

The rearrangement uses TRBV30 and TRBJ2-7; 7 bases are shared with TRBD1. The CDR3 sequence is 13 residues long. In germline, CDR1 is GTSNPN, CDR2 SVGIG (reference sequence). V shed 3 bases, J shed 2 bases, and the junction held 4 bases outside the gene matches. The CDR3 sequence: CAWSLGQTYEQYF. CDR3 nucleotides: TGTGCCTGGAGCCTGGGACAGACCTACGAGCAGTACTTC.

This clonotype appeared once. The gene calls are TRBV25-1 and TRBJ1-2; TRBD1 aligns across 9 bases. Losses at the gene ends were 10 bases for V and 6 bases for J; bases not matched to a gene: 3. The germline gives CDR1 MGHDK, CDR2 SYGVNS. This CDR3 is 11 amino acids long. The CDR3 coding sequence is TGTGCCAAGGGGACAGGGAATGGCTACACCTTC. It encodes CAKGTGNGYTF.

The chain combines TRBV29-1 with TRBJ2-1; possibly TRBD2 for D (5 bases). CDR1 SQVTM and CDR2 ANQGSEA come from the germline V gene. Trimming stripped 5 bases from V and 11 bases from J, with 16 bases between. The CDR3 has 12 residues. CDR3 nucleotides: TGCAGCGTTTGCTCCCTCGGGGTACAGCAGTTCTTC. Its translation: CSVCSLGVQQFF.

The chain carries TRBV4-1 and TRBJ2-1; 14 bases map to TRBD2. V gave up 6 bases and J gave up 7 bases; unmatched junction bases: 11. The CDR3 runs 17 residues. Looked up from germline, CDR1 is MGHRA and CDR2 is YSYEKL. The CDR3 DNA is TGCGCCAGCAGAGACGGGACTAGCGGGAGAGCTTGGAATGAGCAGTTCTTC. Its protein product is CASRDGTSGRAWNEQFF.

This rearrangement joins TRBV10-3 to TRBJ1-2; no reliable D call. Germline-derived CDR1 and CDR2 are ENHRY and SYGVKD. This CDR3 region has 13 residues. V lost 11 bases and J 4 bases, leaving 17 bases between the germline ends. The CDR3 DNA sequence: TGTGCCTCGCGACAAGATGGGGTCTATGGCTACACCTTC. This sequence encodes CASRQDGVYGYTF.

V and J are TRBV14 and TRBJ2-5; no reliable D call. This CDR3 has 13 amino acids. V gave up 4 bases and J gave up 3 bases, with 9 bases separating them. The germline CDR1 and CDR2 sequences are SGHDN and FVKESK. The CDR3 DNA reads as TGTGCCAGCAGCCCCCCTAGAGAAGAGACCCAGTACTTC. It codes for CASSPPREETQYF. Full variable domain (remainder filled in from reference TRBV14 and TRBJ2-5): EAGVTQFPSHSVIEKGQTVTLRCDPISGHDNLYWYRRVMGKEIKFLLHFVKESKQDESGMPNNRFLAERTGGTYSTLKVQPAELEDSGVYFCASSPPREETQYFGPGTRLLVL.

The chain carries TRBV20-1 and TRBJ1-5; 8 bases match TRBD1. The CDR3 loop spans 19 amino acids. Germline CDR1 DFQATT, CDR2 SNEGSKA (reference sequence). V gave up 1 base and J gave up 2 bases; unmatched junction bases: 16. CDR3 sequence reads: CSARAAGLTDRDRNQPQHF. CDR3 DNA sequence: TGCAGTGCTAGAGCGGCCGGCCTTACGGACAGGGATCGCAATCAGCCCCAGCATTTT.

V and J are TRBV30 and TRBJ1-5; no clear D. The germline V gene encodes CDR1 GTSNPN and CDR2 SVGIG (reference sequence). CDR3 length: 14 amino acids. Trimming took 0 bases from V and 4 from J, leaving 10 bases between them. This CDR3 reads CAWSVGGSNQPQHF. DNA for the CDR3: TGTGCCTGGAGTGTTGGCGGTTCTAATCAGCCCCAGCATTTT.

The V and J genes are TRBV29-1 and TRBJ1-2, with D unresolved. The germline CDR1 and CDR2 sequences are SQVTM and ANQGSEA. V was trimmed by 5 bases and J by 0 bases, leaving 7 bases between them. The CDR3 length is 12 residues. The CDR3 loop reads CSVMEANYGYTF. The CDR3 DNA reads as TGCAGCGTTATGGAAGCTAACTATGGCTACACCTTC. The variable domain in full, completed from reference TRBV29-1 and TRBJ1-2, reads SAVISQKPSRDICQRGTSLTIQCQVDSQVTMMFWYRQQPGQSLTLIATANQGSEATYESGFVIDKFPISRPNLTFSTLTVSNMSPEDSSIYLCSVMEANYGYTFGSGTRLTVV.

V is TRBV2 and J is TRBJ2-5, with D tentatively TRBD1 or TRBD2 (6 bases each). V lost 3 bases, J lost 4 bases, and 15 bases lay in between. This CDR3 contains 15 residues. CDR1 and CDR2 (germline): SNHLY, FYNNEI. CDR3 loop: CASSERGRGIETQYF. The DNA of the CDR3 is TGTGCCAGCAGTGAGCGGGGAAGGGGGATAGAGACCCAGTACTTC.

The gene calls are TRBV11-2 and TRBJ2-7, with TRBD2 matching over 10 bases. This CDR3 has 15 amino acids. The J segment lost 4 bases and the V segment lost 1 base, leaving 4 bases of the junction unmatched. CDR1 is SGHAT, CDR2 FQNNGV, per germline. CDR3 DNA sequence: TGTGCCAGCAGCTTAGTAGCGGGAGGTCTGTACGAGCAGTACTTC. This codes for CASSLVAGGLYEQYF.

The chain combines TRBV24-1 with TRBJ2-1, with 7 bases fitting TRBD2. J lost 12 bases, V lost 4 bases, and 5 bases had no gene match. This CDR3 region has 12 residues. CDR1 is KGHDR and CDR2 is SFDVKD in the germline V gene. CDR3 amino acids: CATSEREGRQFF. The CDR3 DNA sequence: TGTGCCACCAGTGAGAGGGAGGGCCGGCAGTTCTTC.

The chain is built from TRBV12-3 or TRBV12-4 and TRBJ1-1; D gene ambiguous. The CDR3 extends over 14 amino acids. Trimming cost V 6 bases and J 6 bases, with 17 bases left between them. The CDR3 coding sequence is TGTGCCAGCAGCCCGTTAGGCGGCGGCTCTGAAGCTTTCTTT. The encoded protein is CASSPLGGGSEAFF.

DNA of the CDR3: TGTGCCAGCAGCTTAGTGGGGCAGGAGCAGTACTTC. As protein: CASSLVGQEQYF. The chain uses TRBV7-9 and TRBJ2-7, with D maybe TRBD1 (5 bases). V lost 1 base and J lost 7, with 8 bases in between. There are 12 residues in the CDR3. CDR1 is SEHNR, CDR2 FQNEAQ, per germline (reference sequence).

The J gene is TRBJ1-2, the V gene TRBV20-1; D gene ambiguous. Trimming shortened V by 0 bases and J by 5 bases, and 13 bases separated the two germline ends. This CDR3 has 14 residues. Germline assignment: CDR1 DFQATT and CDR2 SNEGSKA (reference sequence). CDR3 sequence reads: CSARDPRVGYGYTF. CDR3 nucleotides: TGCAGTGCTAGAGATCCCCGGGTCGGATATGGCTACACCTTC.

The chain carries TRBV29-1 and TRBJ1-1, with D maybe TRBD1 (5 bases). The CDR3 runs to 13 residues. CDR1 and CDR2 (germline): SQVTM, ANQGSEA. Trimming took off 6 bases at V and 5 bases at J, with 16 bases between the two ends. In DNA form, the CDR3 reads TGCAGCGTCTCAGGGAGGGGTGATACTGAAGCTTTCTTT. It specifies CSVSGRGDTEAFF.

The rearrangement joins TRBV30 to TRBJ1-5, with 7 bases identical to TRBD1. Germline trimming cut 2 bases from V and 6 bases from J; bases unmatched to any gene: 10. Germline V gene lookup returns CDR1 GTSNPN and CDR2 SVGIG (reference sequence). This CDR3 has 15 residues. CDR3: CAWSKIGTAGQPQHF. The CDR3 DNA reads TGTGCCTGGAGTAAGATCGGGACAGCAGGTCAGCCCCAGCATTTT.

The CDR3 loop is CASSPQRYAEKLFF. CDR3 coding DNA: TGTGCCAGCAGTCCTCAGAGATACGCTGAAAAACTGTTTTTT. The chain joins TRBV12-3 or TRBV12-4 to TRBJ1-4; D remains ambiguous. V was trimmed by 5 bases and J by 7 bases, leaving 14 bases between them. The CDR3 has 14 residues.

The V gene is TRBV6-6, the J gene TRBJ1-2, with TRBD1 matching over 7 bases. The J segment lost 3 bases and the V segment lost 5 bases, leaving 3 bases of the junction unmatched. The CDR3 runs to 13 residues. CDR1 is MNHNY, CDR2 SVGAGI, per germline (reference sequence). In DNA, the CDR3 is TGTGCCAGCAGTGGACAGGTTGACTATGGCTACACCTTC. Its translation: CASSGQVDYGYTF.

The gene calls are TRBV12-3 or TRBV12-4 and TRBJ1-5; D might be TRBD1 (6 bases). Deletions cut 6 bases from V and 3 bases from J, with 18 bases between. The CDR3 totals 16 residues. The CDR3 region is CASRSTGGGPNQPQHF. As DNA, the CDR3 is TGTGCCAGCAGATCTACAGGAGGGGGTCCCAATCAGCCCCAGCATTTT.

The rearrangement uses TRBV20-1 and TRBJ2-3, with D perhaps TRBD2 (6 bases). V lost 4 bases to trimming and J lost 4 bases, with 12 bases between them. This CDR3 spans 13 amino acids. Germline CDR1 is DFQATT and CDR2 is SNEGSKA (reference sequence). Written as DNA, the CDR3 is TGCAGTGCTACTAGACCGGGAGCAGATACGCAGTATTTT. This codes for CSATRPGADTQYF.

The chain couples TRBV29-1 to TRBJ1-2, with 8 nucleotides matching TRBD1. The CDR3 spans 16 residues. Germline V CDR1 and CDR2: SQVTM, ANQGSEA. The V gene end was trimmed by 6 bases and the J gene end by 7 bases; junction bases not matched to a gene: 19. CDR3 in DNA: TGCAGCGTCTCAACACAGGGGGGAGCGGGATTTGGTGGCTACACCTTC. Its protein product is CSVSTQGGAGFGGYTF. Based on the CDR3 plus reference TRBV29-1 and TRBJ1-2, the full variable domain is SAVISQKPSRDICQRGTSLTIQCQVDSQVTMMFWYRQQPGQSLTLIATANQGSEATYESGFVIDKFPISRPNLTFSTLTVSNMSPEDSSIYLCSVSTQGGAGFGGYTFGSGTRLTVV.